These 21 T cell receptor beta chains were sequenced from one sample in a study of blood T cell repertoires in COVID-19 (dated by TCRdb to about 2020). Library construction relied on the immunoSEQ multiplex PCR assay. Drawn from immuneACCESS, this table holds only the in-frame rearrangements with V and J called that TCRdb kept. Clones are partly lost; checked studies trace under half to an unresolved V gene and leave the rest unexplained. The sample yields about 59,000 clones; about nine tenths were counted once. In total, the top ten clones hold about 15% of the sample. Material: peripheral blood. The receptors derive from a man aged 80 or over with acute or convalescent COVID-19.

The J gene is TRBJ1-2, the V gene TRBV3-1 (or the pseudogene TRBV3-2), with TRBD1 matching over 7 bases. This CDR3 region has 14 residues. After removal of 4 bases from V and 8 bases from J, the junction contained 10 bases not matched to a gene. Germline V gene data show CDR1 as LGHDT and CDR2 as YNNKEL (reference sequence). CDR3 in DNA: TGTGCCAGCAGCCCGGGACAGCGGTTATCAGGCTACACCTTC. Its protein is CASSPGQRLSGYTF.

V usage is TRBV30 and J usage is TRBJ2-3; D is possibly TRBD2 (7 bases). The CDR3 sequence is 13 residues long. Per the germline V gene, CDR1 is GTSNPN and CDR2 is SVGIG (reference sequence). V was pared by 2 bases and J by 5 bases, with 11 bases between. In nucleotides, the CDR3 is TGTGCCTGGAGTAACGGGGGGCAAGATACGCAGTATTTT. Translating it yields CAWSNGGQDTQYF.

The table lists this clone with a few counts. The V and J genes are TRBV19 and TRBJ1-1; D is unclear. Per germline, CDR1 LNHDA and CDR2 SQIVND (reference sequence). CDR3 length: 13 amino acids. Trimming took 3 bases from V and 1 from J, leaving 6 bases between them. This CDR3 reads CASSIEANTEAFF. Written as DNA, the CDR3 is TGTGCCAGTAGTATTGAGGCGAACACTGAAGCTTTCTTT.

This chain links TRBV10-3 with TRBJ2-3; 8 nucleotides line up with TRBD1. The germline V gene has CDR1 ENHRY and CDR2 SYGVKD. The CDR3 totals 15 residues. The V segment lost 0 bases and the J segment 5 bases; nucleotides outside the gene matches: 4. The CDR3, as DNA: TGTGCCATCAGTGAGTCAGGACAGGGTAGAGATACGCAGTATTTT. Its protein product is CAISESGQGRDTQYF.

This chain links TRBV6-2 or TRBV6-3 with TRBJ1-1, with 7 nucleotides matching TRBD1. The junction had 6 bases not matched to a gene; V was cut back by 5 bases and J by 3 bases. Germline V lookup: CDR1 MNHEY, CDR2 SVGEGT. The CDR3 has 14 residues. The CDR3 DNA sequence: TGTGCCAGCAGTGTCAACAGGGGTGACACTGAAGCTTTCTTT. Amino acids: CASSVNRGDTEAFF.

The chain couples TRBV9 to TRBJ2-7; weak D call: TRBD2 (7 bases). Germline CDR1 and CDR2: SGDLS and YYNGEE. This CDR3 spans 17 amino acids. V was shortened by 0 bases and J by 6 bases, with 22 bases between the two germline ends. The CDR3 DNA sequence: TGTGCCAGCAGCGTAGATCCCCAGGGGCTAGCGGTGGGCGAGCAGTACTTC. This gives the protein CASSVDPQGLAVGEQYF.

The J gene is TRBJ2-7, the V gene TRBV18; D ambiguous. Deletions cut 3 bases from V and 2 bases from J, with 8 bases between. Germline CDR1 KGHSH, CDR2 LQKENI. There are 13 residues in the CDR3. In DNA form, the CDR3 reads TGTGCCAGCTCACCGGCTCGTCCCTACGAGCAGTACTTC. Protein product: CASSPARPYEQYF. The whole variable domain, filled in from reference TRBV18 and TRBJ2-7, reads NAGVMQNPRHLVRRRGQEARLRCSPMKGHSHVYWYRQLPEEGLKFMVYLQKENIIDESGMPKERFSAEFPKEGPSILRIQQVVRGDSAAYFCASSPARPYEQYFGPGTRLTVT.

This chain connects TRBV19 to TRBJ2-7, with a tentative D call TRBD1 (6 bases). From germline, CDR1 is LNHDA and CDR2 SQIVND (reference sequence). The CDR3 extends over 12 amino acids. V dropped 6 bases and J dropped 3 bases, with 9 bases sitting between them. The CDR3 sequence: CASSTGFYEQYF. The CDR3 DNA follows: TGTGCCAGTAGCACAGGGTTCTACGAGCAGTACTTC. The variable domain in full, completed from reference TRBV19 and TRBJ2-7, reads DGGITQSPKYLFRKEGQNVTLSCEQNLNHDAMYWYRQDPGQGLRLIYYSQIVNDFQKGDIAEGYSVSREKKESFPLTVTSAQKNPTAFYLCASSTGFYEQYFGPGTRLTVT.

The CDR3: CAINKRQTSGGEDTQYF. The CDR3 nucleotides are TGTGCCATCAACAAGAGGCAGACTAGCGGGGGGGAGGATACGCAGTATTTT. The chain carries TRBV10-3 and TRBJ2-3; 14 bases map to TRBD2. V dropped 7 bases and J dropped 6; count of bases not matched to a gene: 12. Germline values: CDR1 ENHRY, CDR2 SYGVKD. The CDR3 has 17 amino acids.

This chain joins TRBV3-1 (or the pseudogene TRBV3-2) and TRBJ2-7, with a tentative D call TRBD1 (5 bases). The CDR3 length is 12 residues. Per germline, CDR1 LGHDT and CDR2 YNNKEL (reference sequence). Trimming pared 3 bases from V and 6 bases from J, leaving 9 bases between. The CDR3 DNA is TGTGCCAGCAGCCATCAGGGATCCGAGCAGTACTTC. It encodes CASSHQGSEQYF.

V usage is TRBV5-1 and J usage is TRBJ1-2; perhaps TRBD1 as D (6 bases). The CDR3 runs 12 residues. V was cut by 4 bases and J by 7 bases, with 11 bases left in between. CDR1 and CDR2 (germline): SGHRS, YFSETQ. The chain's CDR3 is CASSADRGGYTF. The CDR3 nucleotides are TGCGCCAGCAGCGCGGACAGAGGTGGCTACACCTTC.

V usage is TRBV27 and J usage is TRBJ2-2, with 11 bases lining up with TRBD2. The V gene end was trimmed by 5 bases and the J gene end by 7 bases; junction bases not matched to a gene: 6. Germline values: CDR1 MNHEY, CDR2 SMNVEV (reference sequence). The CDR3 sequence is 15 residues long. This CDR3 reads CASSQTSGVSGELFF. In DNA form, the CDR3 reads TGTGCCAGCAGTCAGACTAGCGGGGTTAGCGGGGAGCTGTTTTTT.

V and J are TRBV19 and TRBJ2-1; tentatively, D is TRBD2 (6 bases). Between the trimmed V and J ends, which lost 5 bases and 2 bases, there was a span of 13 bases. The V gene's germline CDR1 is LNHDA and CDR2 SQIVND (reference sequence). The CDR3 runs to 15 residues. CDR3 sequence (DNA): TGTGCCAGTAGTCCCGGGGGACCCACCTACAATGAGCAGTTCTTC. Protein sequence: CASSPGGPTYNEQFF.

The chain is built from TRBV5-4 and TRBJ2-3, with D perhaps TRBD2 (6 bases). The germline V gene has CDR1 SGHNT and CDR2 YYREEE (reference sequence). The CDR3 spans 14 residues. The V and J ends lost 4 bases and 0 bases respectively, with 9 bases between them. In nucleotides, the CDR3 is TGTGCCAGCAGCACCGGGACTAGCACAGATACGCAGTATTTT. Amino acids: CASSTGTSTDTQYF.

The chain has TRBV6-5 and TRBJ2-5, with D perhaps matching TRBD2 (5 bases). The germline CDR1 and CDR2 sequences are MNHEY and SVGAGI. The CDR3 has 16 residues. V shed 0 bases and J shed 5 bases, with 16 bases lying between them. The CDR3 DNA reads TGTGCCAGCAGTTACTCGAGGCCGGGATTCGAGGAGACCCAGTACTTC. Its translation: CASSYSRPGFEETQYF.

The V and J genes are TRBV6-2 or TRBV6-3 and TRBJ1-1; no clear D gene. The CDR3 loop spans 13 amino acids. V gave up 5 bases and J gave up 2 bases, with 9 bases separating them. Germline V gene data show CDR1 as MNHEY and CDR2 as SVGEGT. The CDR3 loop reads CASSNGENTEAFF. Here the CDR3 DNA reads TGTGCCAGCAGTAACGGAGAAAACACTGAAGCTTTCTTT.

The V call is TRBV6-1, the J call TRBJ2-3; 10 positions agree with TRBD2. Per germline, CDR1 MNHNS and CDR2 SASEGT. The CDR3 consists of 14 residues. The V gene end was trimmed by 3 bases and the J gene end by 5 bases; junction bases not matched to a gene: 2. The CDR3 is CASSDSGGRDTQYF. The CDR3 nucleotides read TGTGCCAGCAGTGATAGCGGGGGGAGAGATACGCAGTATTTT.

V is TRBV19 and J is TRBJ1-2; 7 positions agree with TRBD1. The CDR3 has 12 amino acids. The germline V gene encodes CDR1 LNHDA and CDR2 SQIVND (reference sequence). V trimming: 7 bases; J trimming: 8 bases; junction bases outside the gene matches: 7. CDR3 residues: CASTQTGNGYTF. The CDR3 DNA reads TGTGCCAGTACCCAGACAGGGAACGGCTACACCTTC.

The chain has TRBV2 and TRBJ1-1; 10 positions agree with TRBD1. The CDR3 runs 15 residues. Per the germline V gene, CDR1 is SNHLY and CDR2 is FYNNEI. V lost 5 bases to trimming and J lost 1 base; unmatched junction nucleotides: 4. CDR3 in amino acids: CASSPRTGGNTEAFF. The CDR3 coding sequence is TGTGCCAGCAGTCCCAGGACAGGGGGGAACACTGAAGCTTTCTTT.

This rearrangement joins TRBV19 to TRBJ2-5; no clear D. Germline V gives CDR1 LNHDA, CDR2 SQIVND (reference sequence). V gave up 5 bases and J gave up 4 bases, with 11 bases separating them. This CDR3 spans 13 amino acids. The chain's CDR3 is CASSSGRRETQYF. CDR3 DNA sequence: TGTGCCAGTAGTTCAGGTCGGCGAGAGACCCAGTACTTC.

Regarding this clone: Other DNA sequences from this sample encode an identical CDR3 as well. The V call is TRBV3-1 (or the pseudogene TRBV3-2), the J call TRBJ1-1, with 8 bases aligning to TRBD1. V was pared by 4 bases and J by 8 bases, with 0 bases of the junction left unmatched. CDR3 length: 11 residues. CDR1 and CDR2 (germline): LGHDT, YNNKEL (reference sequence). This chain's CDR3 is CASSRTGEAFF. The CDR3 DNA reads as TGTGCCAGCAGCCGGACAGGGGAAGCTTTCTTT.